Listed here are 18 T cell receptor beta chains from one sample, sequenced in a study of T cells after yellow fever vaccination. TCRdb fed the 5' RACE reads into MiXCR, producing one record per CDR3 protein. This repertoire shows about 400,000 distinct CDR3 sequences, 6.2% found once; its top ten account for about 15%. Source: PBMCs, taken 5 days after the yellow fever booster vaccination. The receptors originated from a young man who received the YFV17D yellow fever vaccine.

This clonotype was seen repeatedly, ten times or more. This chain links TRBV4-3 with TRBJ2-3; no clear D. The V gene's germline CDR1 is LGHNA and CDR2 YSLEER. CDR3 length equals 14 residues. V lost 1 base and J lost 2, with 7 bases in between. The chain's CDR3 is CASSQVILTDTQYF. CDR3 bases: TGCGCCAGCAGCCAAGTGATCCTCACAGATACGCAGTATTTT.

Details on this clonotype: At one of its ends the junction is not consistent with the germline gene, which may arise from a read error. This rearrangement joins TRBV20-1 to TRBJ2-5; 8 nucleotides line up with TRBD2. Germline V gene sequence: CDR1 DFQATT, CDR2 SNEGSKA (reference sequence). There are 16 residues in the CDR3. This chain's CDR3 is CCARTGSGASQETQYF. CDR3 DNA: TGCTGTGCCCGAACGGGTAGCGGGGCCTCCCAAGAGACCCAGTACTTC.

This clonotype was found many times. The chain joins TRBV7-2 to TRBJ2-3; D gene ambiguous. The CDR3 totals 12 residues. The germline CDR1 and CDR2 sequences are SGHTA and FQGNSA. Trimming left V 6 bases short and J 5 bases short, with 9 bases between. The CDR3 sequence: CASRISGDTQYF. The CDR3, as DNA: TGTGCCAGCAGAATTTCCGGAGATACGCAGTATTTT.

The table lists this clonotype with many counts. The chain is built from TRBV4-2 and TRBJ2-7; 12 bases are shared with TRBD2. CDR1 is LGHNA, CDR2 YNFKEQ, per germline. The V gene end was trimmed by 2 bases and the J gene end by 3 bases; junction bases not matched to a gene: 8. The CDR3 runs 17 residues. The CDR3 region has the DNA TGTGCCAGCAGCCAATTGACTAGCGGGAGCGAAGGCTACGAGCAGTACTTC. Its translation is CASSQLTSGSEGYEQYF.

The genes are TRBV4-3 and TRBJ2-5; a weak D match, TRBD1 (5 bases). V dropped 1 base and J dropped 4 bases, with 16 bases sitting between them. CDR3 length: 16 amino acids. Looked up from germline, CDR1 is LGHNA and CDR2 is YSLEER. DNA of the CDR3: TGCGCCAGCAGCCAAGGGGGCGAAGGGGTGGCAGAGACCCAGTACTTC. It translates to CASSQGGEGVAETQYF.

The chain combines TRBV7-8 with TRBJ1-1, with D uncertain. This CDR3 contains 15 residues. The V gene lost 0 bases and the J gene lost 1 base, with 9 bases spanning the gap. The V gene's germline CDR1 is SGHVS and CDR2 FQNEAQ. CDR3 sequence (DNA): TGTGCCAGCAGCTTAGCGTTCGGCGGGAACACTGAAGCTTTCTTT. Translating gives CASSLAFGGNTEAFF.

This clonotype appeared many times. The chain has TRBV3-1 and TRBJ2-1; perhaps D is TRBD1 or TRBD2 (5 bases each). Between the trimmed V and J ends, which lost 2 bases and 4 bases, there was a span of 18 bases. The CDR3 totals 17 residues. Germline CDR1 LGHDT, CDR2 YNNKEL (reference sequence). CDR3 in DNA: TGTGCCAGCAGCCAACGGGGCTACGCGACAGATTACAATGAGCAGTTCTTC. Protein: CASSQRGYATDYNEQFF.

This clonotype was picked up many times. The rearrangement links TRBV15 to TRBJ2-2; 10 bases align to TRBD2. The CDR3 consists of 18 residues. The V gene's germline CDR1 is LNHNV and CDR2 YYDKDF (reference sequence). After removal of 5 bases from V and 0 bases from J, the junction contained 9 bases not matched to a gene. DNA for the CDR3: TGTGCCACCAGCGAGAGGAGAGCGGGAGGGACGAACACCGGGGAGCTGTTTTTT. It encodes CATSERRAGGTNTGELFF.

The chain combines TRBV4-3 with TRBJ2-4; a possible D gene is TRBD2 (6 bases). Trimming left V 4 bases short and J 5 bases short, with 15 bases between. The length of the CDR3 is 15 residues. Germline V CDR1 and CDR2: LGHNA, YSLEER. This CDR3 is CASSLGRSGQNIQYF. CDR3 coding DNA: TGCGCCAGCAGCCTAGGACGTAGCGGCCAAAACATTCAGTACTTC.

This chain links TRBV19 with TRBJ2-2; D unresolved. The CDR3 extends over 12 amino acids. The V end was cut by 3 bases, the J end by 4 bases, with 3 bases between. Germline values: CDR1 LNHDA, CDR2 SQIVND (reference sequence). CDR3 loop: CASSIITGELFF. The CDR3, as DNA: TGTGCCAGTAGTATCATCACCGGGGAGCTGTTTTTT.

The rearrangement joins TRBV7-2 to TRBJ2-5; 11 bases align to TRBD2. Looked up from germline, CDR1 is SGHTA and CDR2 is FQGNSA. CDR3 length: 20 amino acids. Trimming at V came to 0 bases and at J to 1 base, leaving 13 bases not matched to a gene. The CDR3 spells CASSLAGSGREMTTQETQYF. DNA of the CDR3: TGTGCCAGCAGCTTAGCGGGTAGCGGGAGGGAAATGACAACCCAAGAGACCCAGTACTTC.

This clonotype was recorded at least ten times. V is TRBV20-1 and J is TRBJ2-7; 7 bases are a match to TRBD1. The CDR3 loop spans 14 amino acids. The J segment lost 0 bases and the V segment lost 7 bases, leaving 9 bases of the junction unmatched. From germline, CDR1 is DFQATT and CDR2 SNEGSKA (reference sequence). CDR3 amino acids: CSVYTGAPSYEQYF. The CDR3 DNA follows: TGCAGTGTTTACACAGGGGCGCCCTCCTACGAGCAGTACTTC.

This clonotype was seen a few times. This chain links TRBV12-5 with TRBJ1-1; maybe TRBD1 (5 bases). V lost 4 bases to trimming and J lost 6 bases, with 12 bases between them. CDR3 size: 13 residues. CDR1 LGHNT and CDR2 FRNRAP come from the germline V gene. CDR3 residues: CASGWGQKSEAFF. CDR3 sequence (DNA): TGTGCTAGTGGTTGGGGCCAAAAATCTGAAGCTTTCTTT.

This rearrangement joins TRBV18 to TRBJ2-5, with D perhaps matching TRBD2 (6 bases). Germline V lookup: CDR1 KGHSH, CDR2 LQKENI. The CDR3 is 15 amino acids. Between the trimmed V and J ends, which lost 3 bases and 4 bases, there was a span of 15 bases. The CDR3 DNA follows: TGTGCCAGCTCACCGGGAGGCGGGGTAGGAGAGACCCAGTACTTC. Translating gives CASSPGGGVGETQYF. Using reference TRBV18 and TRBJ2-5 for the parts outside the CDR3, the full variable domain is NAGVMQNPRHLVRRRGQEARLRCSPMKGHSHVYWYRQLPEEGLKFMVYLQKENIIDESGMPKERFSAEFPKEGPSILRIQQVVRGDSAAYFCASSPGGGVGETQYFGPGTRLLVL.

This clonotype was recorded many times. The chain joins TRBV6-5 to TRBJ2-7; maybe TRBD2 (5 bases). Deletions cut 0 bases from V and 4 bases from J, with 22 bases between. Germline V lookup: CDR1 MNHEY, CDR2 SVGAGI. CDR3 length: 18 residues. The CDR3 sequence: CASSYSIPSTGKGYEQYF. The CDR3 nucleotides are TGTGCCAGCAGTTACTCGATACCGTCGACGGGGAAAGGTTACGAGCAGTACTTC.

There are a few counts of this clonotype. This rearrangement joins TRBV20-1 to TRBJ2-7, with 7 bases matching TRBD1. CDR1 and CDR2 from the germline V gene are DFQATT and SNEGSKA (reference sequence). Trimming cost V 5 bases and J 3 bases; bases outside gene matches: 10. This CDR3 region has 14 residues. CDR3 in DNA: TGCAGTGCTCGTAAGGGGGCCCTTGGCTACGAGCAGTACTTC. This gives the protein CSARKGALGYEQYF.

This clonotype was counted between two and nine times. The chain couples TRBV12-3 or TRBV12-4 to TRBJ2-7; D call uncertain. The CDR3 is 14 amino acids. Trimming left V 3 bases short and J 4 bases short, with 13 bases between. This CDR3 reads CASSFSQLQYEQYF. CDR3 coding DNA: TGTGCCAGCAGTTTCTCACAGCTTCAATACGAGCAGTACTTC.

This clonotype appeared a few times. This rearrangement joins TRBV25-1 to TRBJ2-1; D is uncertain. V was trimmed by 1 base and J by 8 bases, leaving 12 bases between them. Germline V lookup: CDR1 MGHDK, CDR2 SYGVNS. The CDR3 sequence is 14 residues long. CDR3 DNA sequence: TGTGCCAGCAGTGAATTATTAAGAATAGATGAGCAGTTCTTC. This gives the protein CASSELLRIDEQFF.